This note documents a single T cell receptor beta chain sequence. The data belong to a study of blood T cell repertoires in COVID-19. The wider study: Material from acute and convalescent COVID-19 was sourced from the United States, Italy and Spain. Sources were T cells, B-cell-depleted T cells, or PBMCs; the material itself was cDNA or gDNA.

This CDR3 is built from 16 residues. The ends lost 6 bases at V and 0 bases at J; junction bases unmatched: 8. In germline, CDR1 is KGHSH, CDR2 LQKENI. Per the original methods: Nucleated cell counts were estimated from reference gene primer amplification. Produced via immunoSEQ multiplex PCR; TCRdb's table is partial and in-frame only. V, J and clone size are those of that table, while D and trimming were read from the DNA. The profile shows approximately 140,000 clones, around 90% of them singletons. The TCR was taken from a woman in her fifties or sixties with active or convalescent COVID-19. Sequencing used peripheral blood. V and J are TRBV18 and TRBJ1-2; 9 bases fit TRBD1. The chain's CDR3 is CASSLGQGRANYGYTF. The CDR3 DNA reads TGTGCCAGCTCTCTCGGACAGGGGCGTGCTAACTATGGCTACACCTTC.